The 24 T cell receptor beta chains below come from one sample, sequenced in a study of control samples from healthy donors and cancer patients (dated by TCRdb to 2018 to 2021). Receptor amplification or capture employed the immunoSEQ multiplex PCR assay. TCRdb re-hosts the immuneACCESS table, in-frame sequences only. Its copies lack some clones; in the studies checked, an unresolved V gene accounts for under half of them, and the cause for the rest is not known. The sample records under 450,000 clones, 90% of which are singletons. Together, the top ten hold approximately 6.3% of the sample. Input material: PBMCs. The receptors come from a man aged 35 to 55 with head and neck cancer.

The chain uses TRBV9 and TRBJ2-5; a possible D gene is TRBD2 (5 bases). Germline V gene data show CDR1 as SGDLS and CDR2 as YYNGEE. Between the trimmed V and J ends, which lost 3 bases and 5 bases, there was a span of 20 bases. The CDR3 sequence is 16 residues long. The CDR3 region has the DNA TGTGCCAGCAGCGCCTCACCGGGATCCCGAAGGGAGACCCAGTACTTC. It encodes CASSASPGSRRETQYF.

This clone showed up just a few times. This rearrangement joins TRBV27 to TRBJ2-7; D unclear. Between the trimmed V and J ends, which lost 3 bases and 2 bases, there was a span of 8 bases. The CDR3 totals 13 residues. From germline, CDR1 is MNHEY and CDR2 SMNVEV (reference sequence). CDR3 sequence reads: CASSLGSPYEQYF. The CDR3 coding sequence is TGTGCCAGCAGTTTGGGAAGTCCCTACGAGCAGTACTTC.

The V and J genes are TRBV7-9 and TRBJ2-5, with TRBD1 matching over 10 bases. Germline values: CDR1 SEHNR, CDR2 FQNEAQ (reference sequence). Trimming cost V 5 bases and J 5 bases; bases outside gene matches: 5. The CDR3 sequence is 14 residues long. CDR3 protein: CASSGRDRGETQYF. Here the CDR3 DNA reads TGTGCCAGCAGCGGCCGGGACAGGGGTGAGACCCAGTACTTC.

The chain carries TRBV4-2 and TRBJ1-3; a possible D gene is TRBD1 (5 bases). Germline V gene data show CDR1 as LGHNA and CDR2 as YNFKEQ. CDR3 length: 13 residues. V was pared by 4 bases and J by 4 bases, with 8 bases between. The chain's CDR3 is CASSPYRGNTIYF. The CDR3 DNA reads as TGTGCCAGCAGCCCCTACAGGGGAAACACCATATATTTT.

The gene calls are TRBV6-2 or TRBV6-3 and TRBJ2-3; unclear D gene. V lost 6 bases to trimming and J lost 5 bases, with 9 bases between them. This CDR3 is 12 amino acids long. Germline V lookup: CDR1 MNHEY, CDR2 SVGEGT. In DNA form, the CDR3 reads TGTGCCAGCAGCCCTTTATTAGATACGCAGTATTTT. It specifies CASSPLLDTQYF.

The chain carries TRBV25-1 and TRBJ1-3, with a tentative D call TRBD1 (5 bases). Germline V gene data show CDR1 as MGHDK and CDR2 as SYGVNS. V dropped 2 bases and J dropped 0 bases, with 14 bases sitting between them. This CDR3 is built from 17 residues. CDR3 DNA: TGTGCCAGCAGTGAACCCTCCGGGGCGATCTCTGGAAACACCATATATTTT. Translation: CASSEPSGAISGNTIYF. The full variable domain, rest sourced from reference TRBV25-1 and TRBJ1-3, is EADIYQTPRYLVIGTGKKITLECSQTMGHDKMYWYQQDPGMELHLIHYSYGVNSTEKGDLSSESTVSRIRTEHFPLTLESARPSHTSQYLCASSEPSGAISGNTIYFGEGSWLTVV.

This sequence joins TRBV6-5 and TRBJ1-2; D might be TRBD1 (6 bases). The germline V gene encodes CDR1 MNHEY and CDR2 SVGAGI. The germline V and J ends were trimmed by 6 bases and 4 bases, with 15 bases remaining between them. The CDR3 runs to 14 residues. The CDR3 loop is CASRSGTRVYGYTF. In DNA, the CDR3 is TGTGCCAGCAGATCCGGGACAAGGGTCTATGGCTACACCTTC.

This chain connects TRBV5-1 to TRBJ2-7, with D unresolved. Trimming took off 4 bases at V and 3 bases at J, with 8 bases between the two ends. The CDR3 totals 12 residues. Germline loops: CDR1 SGHRS, CDR2 YFSETQ. CDR3 sequence: CASSLNSYEQYF. Here the CDR3 DNA reads TGCGCCAGCAGCCTTAACAGCTACGAGCAGTACTTC.

The rearrangement uses TRBV7-2 and TRBJ2-4, with 8 bases fitting TRBD2. The CDR3 is 14 amino acids. The trim removed 2 bases at V and 8 bases at J, leaving 5 bases unmatched. Germline V CDR1 and CDR2: SGHTA, FQGNSA. Here the CDR3 reads CASSLREGGDIQYF. CDR3 DNA: TGTGCCAGCAGCTTACGGGAGGGTGGGGACATTCAGTACTTC.

The genes are TRBV4-3 and TRBJ2-1; the D gene could be TRBD1 or TRBD2 (5 bases each). This CDR3 has 15 amino acids. Trimming shortened V by 4 bases and J by 2 bases, and 12 bases separated the two germline ends. Germline V gene lookup returns CDR1 LGHNA and CDR2 YSLEER. CDR3: CASSRRTQTYNEQFF. For the CDR3, the DNA is TGCGCCAGCAGCCGGAGGACACAAACCTACAATGAGCAGTTCTTC.

The chain couples TRBV19 to TRBJ2-2, with TRBD2 as a possible D gene (6 bases). Germline assignment: CDR1 LNHDA and CDR2 SQIVND (reference sequence). The germline V and J ends were trimmed by 8 bases and 4 bases, with 14 bases remaining between them. The CDR3 length is 14 residues. This chain's CDR3 is CASALATGTGELFF. CDR3 sequence (DNA): TGTGCCAGTGCCCTAGCGACGGGCACCGGGGAGCTGTTTTTT.

The V call is TRBV7-9, the J call TRBJ2-2; 8 bases are shared with TRBD1. Germline V CDR1 and CDR2: SEHNR, FQNEAQ (reference sequence). This CDR3 is built from 16 residues. V was pared by 5 bases and J by 4 bases, with 9 bases of the junction left unmatched. DNA of the CDR3: TGTGCCAGCAGCCTTGGACAGGGCAGAGGCACCGGGGAGCTGTTTTTT. Protein: CASSLGQGRGTGELFF.

This chain links TRBV18 with TRBJ1-3; D is unclear. V was shortened by 0 bases and J by 0 bases, with 9 bases between the two germline ends. The germline CDR1 and CDR2 sequences are KGHSH and LQKENI. This CDR3 has 16 amino acids. DNA for the CDR3: TGTGCCAGCTCACCACCCCCCCCCGTCTCTGGAAACACCATATATTTT. Amino acids: CASSPPPPVSGNTIYF.

Comment on this clone: Other DNA sequences in the same sample also yield this CDR3. The chain couples TRBV5-1 to TRBJ2-7, with 7 bases identical to TRBD1. With V trimmed by 8 bases and J by 1 base, 6 bases remained unmatched. The CDR3 totals 13 residues. The germline CDR1 and CDR2 sequences are SGHRS and YFSETQ. CDR3 nucleotide sequence: TGCGCCAGTAGCCCGACAGGGTCCTACGAGCAGTACTTC. Its protein product is CASSPTGSYEQYF.

This clone was detected once. V and J are TRBV3-1 (or the pseudogene TRBV3-2) and TRBJ2-2; perhaps TRBD1 as D (6 bases). V was cut by 8 bases and J by 3 bases, with 13 bases left in between. The CDR3 totals 14 residues. The germline V gene encodes CDR1 LGHDT and CDR2 YNNKEL (reference sequence). CDR3 residues: CASRSQGYTGELFF. The CDR3 DNA reads as TGTGCCAGCCGATCACAGGGATACACCGGGGAGCTGTTTTTT.

This rearrangement joins TRBV30 to TRBJ2-7; D gene ambiguous. The CDR3 runs 15 residues. CDR1 GTSNPN and CDR2 SVGIG come from the germline V gene (reference sequence). V lost 1 base and J 3 bases, leaving 16 bases between the germline ends. CDR3 in amino acids: CAWSGRGYSGYEQYF. The CDR3 DNA reads TGTGCCTGGAGTGGCCGTGGGTATTCGGGCTACGAGCAGTACTTC.

The chain recombines TRBV6-1 with TRBJ1-2; unclear D gene. V gave up 2 bases and J gave up 4 bases, with 20 bases separating them. From germline, CDR1 is MNHNS and CDR2 SASEGT. The CDR3 consists of 17 residues. Here the CDR3 DNA reads TGTGCCAGCAGTGAAACCAGTACAGTAGCCGGGTCCTATGGCTACACCTTC. This translates into CASSETSTVAGSYGYTF.

The V call is TRBV7-8, the J call TRBJ2-2; D call uncertain. Germline CDR1 and CDR2: SGHVS and FQNEAQ. V lost 1 base to trimming and J lost 3 bases, with 9 bases between them. The CDR3 is made up of 15 amino acids. CDR3 in amino acids: CASSLVVPHTGELFF. The CDR3 region has the DNA TGTGCCAGCAGCTTAGTAGTTCCTCACACCGGGGAGCTGTTTTTT. The full variable domain, its missing parts supplied by reference TRBV7-8 and TRBJ2-2, is GAGVSQSPRYKVAKRGQDVALRCDPISGHVSLFWYQQALGQGPEFLTYFQNEAQLDKSGLPSDRFFAERPEGSVSTLKIQRTQQEDSAVYLCASSLVVPHTGELFFGEGSRLTVL.

The chain couples TRBV19 to TRBJ1-3; 7 bases align to TRBD1. Germline CDR1 reads LNHDA; CDR2 reads SQIVND (reference sequence). V trimming: 7 bases; J trimming: 0 bases; junction bases outside the gene matches: 12. The CDR3 extends over 17 amino acids. The CDR3 DNA sequence: TGTGCCAGTATGAAGAGACAGGGAAGCCCCTCTGGAAACACCATATATTTT. Translating it yields CASMKRQGSPSGNTIYF.

This sequence joins TRBV6-5 and TRBJ1-3; D gene uncertain. The V gene's germline CDR1 is MNHEY and CDR2 SVGAGI. The CDR3 runs to 14 residues. V was cut by 6 bases and J by 0 bases, with 9 bases left in between. This CDR3 is CASSRTGSGNTIYF. DNA of the CDR3: TGTGCCAGCAGCAGGACGGGCTCTGGAAACACCATATATTTT.

V gene TRBV6-5 combines with J gene TRBJ2-1; TRBD2 matches 8 bases. The CDR3 is 15 residues long. CDR1 is MNHEY and CDR2 is SVGAGI in the germline V gene. V dropped 2 bases and J dropped 2; count of bases not matched to a gene: 2. CDR3 in amino acids: CASSYVSGTYNEQFF. CDR3 coding DNA: TGTGCCAGCAGTTACGTTAGCGGGACCTACAATGAGCAGTTCTTC.

The chain carries TRBV6-1 and TRBJ2-5; D uncertain. CDR3 length: 14 amino acids. V was pared by 3 bases and J by 1 base, with 9 bases between. Germline CDR1 is MNHNS and CDR2 is SASEGT. In DNA, the CDR3 is TGTGCCAGCAGTGATTGGACGGCCCAAGAGACCCAGTACTTC. As protein: CASSDWTAQETQYF.

The rearrangement uses TRBV2 and TRBJ2-1, with TRBD2 identical over 7 bases. In germline, CDR1 is SNHLY, CDR2 FYNNEI. The CDR3 contains 15 residues. V lost 2 bases to trimming and J lost 5 bases; unmatched junction nucleotides: 6. Here the CDR3 DNA reads TGTGCCAGCAGTGAACCCGGGAGCGGGGACAATGAGCAGTTCTTC. Protein product: CASSEPGSGDNEQFF.

V gene TRBV6-1 combines with J gene TRBJ1-6; no clear D. Trimming shortened V by 1 base and J by 13 bases, and 11 bases separated the two germline ends. CDR3 length: 13 amino acids. From germline, CDR1 is MNHNS and CDR2 SASEGT. The DNA for the CDR3 is TGTGCCAGCAGTGAAGAGACGGCAACCCCCCTCCACTTT. It translates to CASSEETATPLHF.